The rows below give T cell receptor beta chains drawn from one sample of a study of T cell changes during pregnancy in multiple sclerosis. Generated by immunoSEQ multiplex PCR, the TCRdb table keeps only in-frame clones and is missing some. This sample has nearly 110,000 clones, with more than 80% found just once. The material was peripheral blood, obtained before pregnancy. These receptors all come from a female donor with multiple sclerosis, enrolled in a pregnancy study. Each CDR3 is given with its conserved first and last residue. A D gene is named only where the DNA matches it firmly.

CDR3 length	D gene	V gene	J gene	CDR3 DNA	CDR3 protein
16	TRBD2	TRBV4-1	TRBJ2-3	TGCGCCAGCAGCCAACCCACTAGCGGGAGTGCAGATACGCAGTATTTT	CASSQPTSGSADTQYF
17	TRBD1	TRBV28	TRBJ2-6	TGTGCCAGCAGCCTGACAGGGGGCGGCTCTGGGGCCAACGTCCTGACTTTC	CASSLTGGGSGANVLTF
13	.	TRBV2	TRBJ1-5	TGTGCCAGCAAGGAGACTCTTGATCAGCCCCAGCATTTT	CASKETLDQPQHF
15	TRBD1	TRBV18	TRBJ2-5	TGTGCCAGCTCACCACCCGACAGGGACCAAGAGACCCAGTACTTC	CASSPPDRDQETQYF
15	TRBD1	TRBV18	TRBJ1-4	TGTGCCAGCTCGCAAAAGACAGGGGACAATGAAAAACTGTTTTTT	CASSQKTGDNEKLFF
15	TRBD1	TRBV27	TRBJ2-7	TGTGCCAGCAGTTTGGGGACAGGGATGACCTACGAGCAGTACTTC	CASSLGTGMTYEQYF
16	TRBD1	TRBV27	TRBJ2-7	TGTGCCAGCAGTTCCAAATTGACAGGGGGCCCCTACGAGCAGTACTTC	CASSSKLTGGPYEQYF
12	.	TRBV19	TRBJ2-2	TGTGCCAGTAGTATGGGCGCCGGGGAGCTGTTTTTT	CASSMGAGELFF
16	.	TRBV30	TRBJ1-1	TGTGCCTGGAGTGTACATTTAGACAGCTGGGACACTGAAGCTTTCTTT	CAWSVHLDSWDTEAFF
15	.	TRBV28	TRBJ2-5	TGTGCCAGCAGTTTATCCGGGGGGCTGGGAGAGACCCAGTACTTC	CASSLSGGLGETQYF
17	.	TRBV7-9	TRBJ2-2	TGTGCCAGCAGCTTAGGTTTACAGGGTCTGTACACCGGGGAGCTGTTTTTT	CASSLGLQGLYTGELFF
14	.	TRBV5-4	TRBJ1-6	TGTGCCAGCAGCTGGGGAGGGAACCCCTATATTCTCCACTTT	CASSWGGNPYILHF
11	.	TRBV20-1	TRBJ1-1	TGCAGTGCTTCCGACTGGACTGAAGCTTTCTTT	CSASDWTEAFF
17	.	TRBV11-2	TRBJ2-2	TGTGCCAGCAGCTTAGTTGTTGTACAGGGAGACACCGGGGAGCTGTTTTTT	CASSLVVVQGDTGELFF
14	TRBD1	TRBV30	TRBJ1-1	TGTGCCTGGAACAGGGGGCTTGGAGGCACTGAAGCTTTCTTT	CAWNRGLGGTEAFF
15	TRBD2	TRBV9	TRBJ2-7	TGTGCCAGCAGCGTAGGGCTAGCGGGGGCCTACGAGCAGTACTTC	CASSVGLAGAYEQYF
15	.	TRBV7-2	TRBJ2-7	TGTGCCAGCAGCCCCGCGGCTCGGGGAATATACGAGCAGTACTTC	CASSPAARGIYEQYF
16	TRBD2	TRBV15	TRBJ2-1	TGTGCCACCAGCAGGCGACTAGCGGGGATGAACAATGAGCAGTTCTTC	CATSRRLAGMNNEQFF
13	.	TRBV18	TRBJ1-6	TGTGCCAGCTCACCATTTAGCGATTCACCCCTCCACTTT	CASSPFSDSPLHF
15	TRBD2	TRBV7-9	TRBJ2-2	TGTGCCAGCAGCGTCGGGTGGGGGGGCACCGGGGAGCTGTTTTTT	CASSVGWGGTGELFF
14	.	TRBV29-1	TRBJ1-4	TGCAGCGTGTTCGTGACAGGCACCCGTGAAAAACTGTTTTTT	CSVFVTGTREKLFF
16	.	TRBV7-8	TRBJ2-7	TGTGCCAGCAGCCTTAGAAAAGGCAGGGGAGCCTACGAGCAGTACTTC	CASSLRKGRGAYEQYF
19	TRBD1	TRBV9	TRBJ2-2	TGTGCCAGCAGCGCGGCCGGGACAGGGGTGGGCCGCCACTCCGGGGAGCTGTTTTTT	CASSAAGTGVGRHSGELFF
13	.	TRBV10-3	TRBJ2-2	TGTGCCATCCGTGAGGAGGGAACCGGGGAGCTGTTTTTT	CAIREEGTGELFF
13	TRBD1	TRBV6-5	TRBJ1-2	TGTGCCAGCAGCCGGGGGACAGGGGTTGGCTACACCTTC	CASSRGTGVGYTF
18	.	TRBV29-1	TRBJ2-1	TGCAGCGTCCCGTCCGGACGGACCGAGGCGGGCTCCTACAATGAGCAGTTCTTC	CSVPSGRTEAGSYNEQFF
13	TRBD2	TRBV6-5	TRBJ2-1	TGTGCCAGCAGTGAGCGGGAGAACAATGAGCAGTTCTTC	CASSERENNEQFF
17	TRBD2	TRBV5-6	TRBJ2-1	TGTGCCAGCAGCGGGGGGACTAGCGGAAGCTCCTACAATGAGCAGTTCTTC	CASSGGTSGSSYNEQFF
15	TRBD2	TRBV7-2	TRBJ2-3	TGTGCCAGCAGCCCGGGGTGGGGGGGGACCTATACGCAGTATTTT	CASSPGWGGTYTQYF
11	.	TRBV28	TRBJ2-7	TGTGCCAGCACGGGTTCCTACGAGCAGTACTTC	CASTGSYEQYF
16	TRBD2	TRBV7-2	TRBJ2-7	TGTGCCAGCAGCTTCGTAGCGGGGGTCATCTCCTACGAGCAGTACTTC	CASSFVAGVISYEQYF
14	TRBD1	TRBV5-1	TRBJ2-7	TGCGCCAGCAGCTTACCGGGACAGGGTTACGAGCAGTACTTC	CASSLPGQGYEQYF
15	TRBD2	TRBV6-1	TRBJ2-3	TGTGCCAGCAGTGAAGAAGCGGGGGGGCCCGATACGCAGTATTTT	CASSEEAGGPDTQYF
16	.	TRBV7-8	TRBJ1-2	TGTGCCAGCAGCTTAGGTTCCCGGGGGAACCCATATGGCTACACCTTC	CASSLGSRGNPYGYTF
13	.	TRBV7-2	TRBJ2-5	TGTGCCAGCAGGAGGGGGACACAAGAGACCCAGTACTTC	CASRRGTQETQYF
15	TRBD1	TRBV6-1	TRBJ2-7	TGTGCCAGCAGATTAGAGGGACAGGGGGCCTACGAGCAGTACTTC	CASRLEGQGAYEQYF